Each of the 5 T cell receptor beta chains below was sequenced from the same sample in a study of Ad26.COV2.S vaccination and SARS-CoV-2 variants. Some clones are missing from TCRdb's copy, which holds only in-frame ones; the method was immunoSEQ multiplex PCR. This table holds about 280,000 clones, roughly 86% found once. The treatment: over 15 received Ad26.COV2.S at low or high dose, single or two shots; about 5 received placebo; per-sample allocation not given. On day 63 after the first injection, vaccine and placebo recipients gave samples. Material: peripheral blood, obtained in a trial of Ad26.COV2.S vaccine versus placebo. The receptors stem from a person between 18 and 65 years old who received the Ad26.COV2.S COVID-19 vaccine or a placebo.

This clone was detected only once. The chain links TRBV30 to TRBJ1-4; tentatively, D is TRBD1 (5 bases). This CDR3 is built from 13 residues. Between the trimmed V and J ends, which lost 5 bases and 3 bases, there was a span of 10 bases. Germline-derived CDR1 and CDR2 are GTSNPN and SVGIG (reference sequence). Written as DNA, the CDR3 is TGTGCCTGGGGCTCGGGGGCTAATGAAAAACTGTTTTTT. Its protein product is CAWGSGANEKLFF.

This clone came up a few times. This chain links TRBV25-1 with TRBJ1-6; TRBD1 agrees at 7 bases. Germline assignment: CDR1 MGHDK and CDR2 SYGVNS. The trim removed 4 bases at V and 0 bases at J, leaving 6 bases unmatched. This CDR3 is built from 17 residues. CDR3 residues: CASSGLGQSSYNSPLHF. The CDR3, as DNA: TGTGCCAGCAGTGGGTTGGGACAGAGCTCCTATAATTCACCCCTCCACTTT.

This chain links TRBV28 with TRBJ1-5, with D perhaps matching TRBD1 (5 bases). Per germline, CDR1 MDHEN and CDR2 SYDVKM. CDR3 length equals 15 residues. V lost 7 bases to trimming and J lost 0 bases, with 13 bases between them. The CDR3 DNA reads as TGTGCCAGCACGAGGGGTGGGAATAGCAATCAGCCCCAGCATTTT. This translates into CASTRGGNSNQPQHF.

This rearrangement joins TRBV5-6 to TRBJ1-4; TRBD1 aligns across 10 bases. The CDR3 loop spans 17 amino acids. Germline CDR1 and CDR2: SGHDT and YYEEEE. V dropped 3 bases and J dropped 8; count of bases not matched to a gene: 13. The CDR3 reads CASSSWGTGTGDEKLFF. In DNA form, the CDR3 reads TGTGCCAGCAGCTCTTGGGGGACCGGGACAGGGGACGAAAAACTGTTTTTT.

The chain employs TRBV6-5 and TRBJ2-7, with D hard to call. V gave up 4 bases and J gave up 2 bases, with 12 bases separating them. CDR1 MNHEY and CDR2 SVGAGI come from the germline V gene. The length of the CDR3 is 14 residues. The CDR3 protein is CASSFQTSAYEQYF. The CDR3 DNA follows: TGTGCCAGCAGTTTCCAGACATCAGCCTACGAGCAGTACTTC.